This T cell receptor (beta chain) came from a study of blood T cell repertoires in COVID-19. Study-wide background: The United States, Italy and Spain supplied acute and convalescent COVID-19 samples. T cells, B-cell-depleted T cells, or PBMCs supplied cDNA or gDNA.

Losses at the gene ends were 5 bases for V and 0 bases for J; bases not matched to a gene: 8. There are 19 residues in the CDR3. Germline V gene sequence: CDR1 LGHDT, CDR2 YNNKEL (reference sequence). Under the authors' procedure: Nucleated cell number was recorded as an estimate derived from reference gene primer amplification. Assay: immunoSEQ multiplex PCR; the TCRdb copy retains only in-frame clones and omits some. The V and J calls and the clone size are those of that table, but D and trimming were determined from the DNA. The table shows roughly 38,000 clones, with 78% occurring only once. The receptor comes from a man between 60 and 75 years old with acute or convalescent COVID-19. Input material: peripheral blood. V is TRBV3-1 (or the pseudogene TRBV3-2) and J is TRBJ2-2, with TRBD2 matching over 14 bases. In DNA, the CDR3 is TGTGCCAGCAGCACCGGGACTAGCGGGAGAGGTGCGAACACCGGGGAGCTGTTTTTT. Protein product: CASSTGTSGRGANTGELFF.